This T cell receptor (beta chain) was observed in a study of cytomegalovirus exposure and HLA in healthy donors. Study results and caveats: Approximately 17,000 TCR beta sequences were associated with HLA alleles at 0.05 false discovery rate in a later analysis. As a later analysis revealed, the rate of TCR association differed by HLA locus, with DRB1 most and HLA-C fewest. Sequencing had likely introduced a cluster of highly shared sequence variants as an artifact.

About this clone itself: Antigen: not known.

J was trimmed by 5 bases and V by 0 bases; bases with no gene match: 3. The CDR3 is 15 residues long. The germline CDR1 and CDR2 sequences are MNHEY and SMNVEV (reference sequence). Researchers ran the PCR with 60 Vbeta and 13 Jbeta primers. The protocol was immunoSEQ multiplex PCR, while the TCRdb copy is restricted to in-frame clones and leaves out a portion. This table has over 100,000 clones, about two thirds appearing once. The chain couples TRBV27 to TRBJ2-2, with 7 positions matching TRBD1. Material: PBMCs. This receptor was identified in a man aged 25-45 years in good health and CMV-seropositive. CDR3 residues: CASSLSGQWTGELFF. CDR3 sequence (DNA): TGTGCCAGCAGTTTATCGGGACAGTGGACCGGGGAGCTGTTTTTT.